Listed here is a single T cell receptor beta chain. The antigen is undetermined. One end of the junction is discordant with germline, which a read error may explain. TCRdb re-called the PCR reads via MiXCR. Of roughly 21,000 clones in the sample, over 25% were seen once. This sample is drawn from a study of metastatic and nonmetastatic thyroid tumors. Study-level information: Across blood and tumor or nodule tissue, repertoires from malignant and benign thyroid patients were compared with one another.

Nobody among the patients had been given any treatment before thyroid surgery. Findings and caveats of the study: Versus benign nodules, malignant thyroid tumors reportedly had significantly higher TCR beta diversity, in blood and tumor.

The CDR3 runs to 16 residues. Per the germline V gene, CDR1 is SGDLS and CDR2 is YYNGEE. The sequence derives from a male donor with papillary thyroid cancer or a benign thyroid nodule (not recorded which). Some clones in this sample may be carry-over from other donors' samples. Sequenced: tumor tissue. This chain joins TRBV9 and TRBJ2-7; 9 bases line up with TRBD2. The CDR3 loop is CANSPLGTSPNYEQYF. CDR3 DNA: TGTGCCAACAGCCCATTGGGGACTAGCCCTAACTACGAGCAGTACTTC.